The 24 T cell receptor beta chains given below trace back to one sample, sequenced in a study of T cell responses to AZD1222 COVID-19 vaccine. Clones were sequenced by immunoSEQ multiplex PCR, and TCRdb holds only the in-frame ones, with some missing. The sample consists of some 190,000 clones, 75% to 90% of them appearing once. The sample in question was peripheral blood, obtained on day 0 of AZD1222 vaccination. These receptor sequences come from an adult in good health.

The count of this clone is one. The chain has TRBV9 and TRBJ1-2; no clear D gene. CDR1 and CDR2 (germline): SGDLS, YYNGEE. The CDR3 contains 14 residues. Trimming cost V 3 bases and J 8 bases, with 17 bases left between them. The CDR3 is CASSADLGSMGYTF. DNA of the CDR3: TGTGCCAGCAGCGCGGATCTAGGGTCTATGGGCTACACCTTC. The full variable domain, rest sourced from reference TRBV9 and TRBJ1-2, is DSGVTQTPKHLITATGQRVTLRCSPRSGDLSVYWYQQSLDQGLQFLIQYYNGEERAKGNILERFSAQQFPDLHSELNLSSLELGDSALYFCASSADLGSMGYTFGSGTRLTVV.

The genes are TRBV7-9 and TRBJ2-6; D not resolved. The CDR3 consists of 13 residues. With 6 bases removed from V and 1 base from J, the gap between germline ends came to 4 bases. Per germline, CDR1 SEHNR and CDR2 FQNEAQ (reference sequence). The CDR3 reads CASRGSGANVLTF. The CDR3 nucleotides read TGTGCCAGCAGGGGGTCTGGGGCCAACGTCCTGACTTTC.

The chain uses TRBV7-2 and TRBJ1-6; TRBD1 is a possible D gene (5 bases). The CDR3 is 16 residues long. The germline V gene has CDR1 SGHTA and CDR2 FQGNSA. Between the trimmed V and J ends, which lost 5 bases and 3 bases, there was a span of 14 bases. The CDR3 DNA reads as TGTGCCAGCAGCACCACAGAGACAGTCTATAATTCACCCCTCCACTTT. Its translation is CASSTTETVYNSPLHF.

This clone was picked up one time. The chain recombines TRBV5-4 with TRBJ2-3; TRBD2 aligns across 14 bases. CDR3 size: 20 residues. V gave up 1 base and J gave up 0 bases; unmatched junction bases: 10. The germline V gene encodes CDR1 SGHNT and CDR2 YYREEE (reference sequence). The CDR3 here is CASSLWAPGLAGASTDTQYF. The CDR3 DNA reads TGTGCCAGCAGCTTGTGGGCCCCGGGACTAGCGGGGGCTAGCACAGATACGCAGTATTTT. Variable domain in full (rest from reference TRBV5-4 and TRBJ2-3): ETGVTQSPTHLIKTRGQQVTLRCSSQSGHNTVSWYQQALGQGPQFIFQYYREEENGRGNFPPRFSGLQFPNYSSELNVNALELDDSALYLCASSLWAPGLAGASTDTQYFGPGTRLTVL.

The rearrangement joins TRBV9 to TRBJ1-3; TRBD1 is a possible D gene (5 bases). Germline V gives CDR1 SGDLS, CDR2 YYNGEE. CDR3 length equals 14 residues. V lost 3 bases and J 8 bases, leaving 15 bases between the germline ends. CDR3 sequence: CASSATRQRDTIYF. The CDR3 nucleotides read TGTGCCAGCAGCGCAACCCGACAGAGGGACACCATATATTTT.

The chain carries TRBV9 and TRBJ2-5, with 7 bases identical to TRBD1. The V gene's germline CDR1 is SGDLS and CDR2 YYNGEE. This CDR3 spans 17 amino acids. The V and J ends lost 4 bases and 1 base, in that order; junction bases with no gene match: 13. The CDR3 is CASSSRAEQGPQETQYF. CDR3 DNA sequence: TGTGCCAGCAGCTCCCGGGCCGAACAGGGGCCCCAAGAGACCCAGTACTTC.

The sample holds many counts of this clone. The chain is built from TRBV7-6 and TRBJ1-2, with no clear D. The CDR3 is 15 amino acids. Germline V gene data show CDR1 as SGHVS and CDR2 as FNYEAQ. Trimming took 5 bases from V and 4 from J, leaving 17 bases between them. The CDR3 region has the DNA TGTGCCAGCAGCAGCACCAGTAGCCGCTCCTATGGCTACACCTTC. This sequence encodes CASSSTSSRSYGYTF. Using reference TRBV7-6 and TRBJ1-2 for the parts outside the CDR3, the full variable domain is GAGVSQSPRYKVTKRGQDVALRCDPISGHVSLYWYRQALGQGPEFLTYFNYEAQQDKSGLPNDRFSAERPEGSISTLTIQRTEQRDSAMYRCASSSTSSRSYGYTFGSGTRLTVV.

The rearrangement joins TRBV7-9 to TRBJ2-7; D may be TRBD2 (6 bases). V shed 2 bases and J shed 11 bases, with 13 bases lying between them. The CDR3 spans 12 residues. Germline CDR1 reads SEHNR; CDR2 reads FQNEAQ (reference sequence). The CDR3 DNA follows: TGTGCCAGCAGCTTAATAGATCGGGGGAAGTACTTC. Translation: CASSLIDRGKYF.

This chain links TRBV25-1 with TRBJ1-2; TRBD1 is a possible D gene (5 bases). The CDR3 is made up of 11 amino acids. Trimming pared 8 bases from V and 2 bases from J, leaving 6 bases between. The germline CDR1 and CDR2 sequences are MGHDK and SYGVNS. CDR3 coding DNA: TGTGCCAGCTGGGGGAACTATGGCTACACCTTC. Translated, it gives CASWGNYGYTF.

The chain carries TRBV5-1 and TRBJ2-5; the match to TRBD1 covers 9 bases. The germline gives CDR1 SGHRS, CDR2 YFSETQ. This CDR3 comprises 14 residues. V was clipped by 4 bases and J by 5 bases; unmatched bases: 6. This chain's CDR3 is CASSLTGGSETQYF. CDR3 DNA sequence: TGCGCCAGCAGCCTTACAGGGGGCTCGGAGACCCAGTACTTC.

V and J are TRBV10-1 and TRBJ1-5, with D hard to call. Per germline, CDR1 WNHNN and CDR2 SYGVQD (reference sequence). Trimming left V 9 bases short and J 4 bases short, with 10 bases between. This CDR3 has 12 residues. The CDR3 DNA reads as TGCGCCAGTTTTAGGGTGAATCAGCCCCAGCATTTT. Its protein product is CASFRVNQPQHF.

V and J are TRBV27 and TRBJ2-7, with D possibly matching TRBD1 (7 bases). The CDR3 has 18 amino acids. Trimming shortened V by 1 base and J by 2 bases, and 21 bases separated the two germline ends. CDR1 is MNHEY, CDR2 SMNVEV, per germline (reference sequence). The CDR3 DNA reads as TGTGCCAGCAGTTTATTGTCAGGGGGGACAGCCTCTCCCTACGAGCAGTACTTC. Its translation is CASSLLSGGTASPYEQYF.

This chain connects TRBV7-6 to TRBJ2-2; TRBD1 matches at 8 bases. Germline-derived CDR1 and CDR2 are SGHVS and FNYEAQ. Trimming took 6 bases from V and 5 from J; bases not matched to a gene: 2. The CDR3 length is 13 residues. CDR3 region: CASRTGGTGELFF. The CDR3 DNA follows: TGTGCCAGCAGAACAGGGGGGACCGGGGAGCTGTTTTTT.

In its sample, this clone was seen a few times. The chain has TRBV9 and TRBJ1-2; D remains ambiguous. Per the germline V gene, CDR1 is SGDLS and CDR2 is YYNGEE. Trimming took 1 base from V and 8 from J, leaving 15 bases between them. There are 14 residues in the CDR3. Here the CDR3 reads CASSVSHISEGYTF. The CDR3 nucleotides read TGTGCCAGCAGCGTATCGCACATTTCTGAAGGCTACACCTTC.

Written as DNA, the CDR3 is TGTGCCACCAGTGACCGTCCCGGGACAGGACCCACAGATACGCAGTATTTT. Amino acid sequence: CATSDRPGTGPTDTQYF. V is TRBV24-1 and J is TRBJ2-3; TRBD1 matches at 8 bases. Germline trimming cut 4 bases from V and 2 bases from J; bases unmatched to any gene: 10. This CDR3 is built from 17 residues. Germline CDR1 KGHDR, CDR2 SFDVKD.

This chain uses TRBV29-1 with TRBJ1-1; no clear D. V was cut by 3 bases and J by 11 bases, with 13 bases left in between. The CDR3 has 11 residues. Per the germline V gene, CDR1 is SQVTM and CDR2 is ANQGSEA. As DNA, the CDR3 is TGCAGCGTTGAGGGCGTCAAAGGGGCTTTCTTT. Protein: CSVEGVKGAFF. Combining the CDR3 with reference TRBV29-1 and TRBJ1-1 gives the whole variable domain SAVISQKPSRDICQRGTSLTIQCQVDSQVTMMFWYRQQPGQSLTLIATANQGSEATYESGFVIDKFPISRPNLTFSTLTVSNMSPEDSSIYLCSVEGVKGAFFGQGTRLTVV.

The chain joins TRBV9 to TRBJ2-5; TRBD2 might be the D (7 bases). This CDR3 has 15 residues. Germline loops: CDR1 SGDLS, CDR2 YYNGEE. Trimming removed 3 bases at V and 2 bases at J, with 14 bases between. This CDR3 reads CASSDGGTLQETQYF. CDR3 coding DNA: TGTGCCAGCAGCGACGGGGGGACACTTCAAGAGACCCAGTACTTC.

This clone was picked up a small number of times. The chain joins TRBV7-2 to TRBJ2-1; D call uncertain. The CDR3 runs to 13 residues. In germline, CDR1 is SGHTA, CDR2 FQGNSA. V gave up 5 bases and J gave up 2 bases, with 7 bases separating them. In nucleotides, the CDR3 is TGTGCCAGCAGCGTATGGACCTACAATGAGCAGTTCTTC. This sequence encodes CASSVWTYNEQFF.

The CDR3: CASSSRRAGNNEKLFF. CDR3 in DNA: TGTGCCAGCAGCTCTAGACGGGCGGGAAACAATGAAAAACTGTTTTTT. J is TRBJ1-4 and V is TRBV5-4; D remains unclear. Germline values: CDR1 SGHNT, CDR2 YYREEE (reference sequence). Trimming left V 3 bases short and J 5 bases short, with 17 bases between. This CDR3 comprises 16 residues.

This chain links TRBV18 with TRBJ2-2; maybe TRBD1 (6 bases). The V end lost 2 bases, the J end lost 10 bases, and 14 bases lay between the germline ends. The length of the CDR3 is 14 residues. Germline CDR1 and CDR2: KGHSH and LQKENI. The CDR3 DNA follows: TGTGCCAGCTCACCAAATACAGGGATGTCGGAGCTGTTTTTT. It encodes CASSPNTGMSELFF.

In nucleotides, the CDR3 is TGTGCCAGCAGTGTTGCCCGGGAGACCCAGTACTTC. Translated: CASSVARETQYF. This chain joins TRBV25-1 and TRBJ2-5; D not certain. The CDR3 totals 12 residues. The V and J ends lost 4 bases and 5 bases respectively, with 8 bases between them. Germline loops: CDR1 MGHDK, CDR2 SYGVNS.

As concerns this clone: A read error may produce the germline difference seen at one junction end. This chain connects TRBV5-1 to TRBJ1-3; D not certain. Germline CDR1 SGHRS, CDR2 YFSETQ. The CDR3 loop spans 14 amino acids. The DNA for the CDR3 is TGCGCCAGCAGCTTGGGCCCGACTGACGACGGCCCCAATTTT. Its translation: CASSLGPTDDGPNF.

On this clone itself: This sample also contains other DNA sequences that code for the same CDR3. The chain joins TRBV18 to TRBJ1-5; D is uncertain. Germline CDR1 and CDR2: KGHSH and LQKENI. V was cut by 3 bases and J by 4 bases, with 7 bases left in between. The CDR3 consists of 13 residues. The CDR3 protein is CASSPSENQPQHF. The CDR3 DNA follows: TGTGCCAGCTCACCGAGCGAAAATCAGCCCCAGCATTTT.

The gene calls are TRBV7-9 and TRBJ2-5, with 8 bases fitting TRBD1. The CDR3 extends over 12 amino acids. After removal of 9 bases from V and 2 bases from J, the junction contained 2 bases not matched to a gene. Germline V gene lookup returns CDR1 SEHNR and CDR2 FQNEAQ (reference sequence). CDR3 nucleotides: TGTGCCAGTACAGGGGGGCAAGAGACCCAGTACTTC. Amino acid sequence: CASTGGQETQYF.